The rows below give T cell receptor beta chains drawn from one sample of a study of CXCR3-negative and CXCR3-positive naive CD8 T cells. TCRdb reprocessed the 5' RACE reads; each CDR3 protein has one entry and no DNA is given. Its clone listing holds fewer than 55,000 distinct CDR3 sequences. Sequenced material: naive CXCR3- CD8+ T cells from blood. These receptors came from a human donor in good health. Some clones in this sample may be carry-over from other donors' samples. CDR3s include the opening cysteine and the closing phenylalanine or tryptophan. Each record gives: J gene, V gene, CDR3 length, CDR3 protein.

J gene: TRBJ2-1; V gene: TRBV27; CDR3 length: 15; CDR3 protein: CASTPDRVSYNEQFF
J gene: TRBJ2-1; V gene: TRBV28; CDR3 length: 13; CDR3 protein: CASTSGGEDEQFF
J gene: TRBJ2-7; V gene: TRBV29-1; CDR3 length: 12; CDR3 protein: CSVELDSYEQYF
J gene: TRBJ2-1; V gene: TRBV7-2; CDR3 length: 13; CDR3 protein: CASSLAFHNEQFF
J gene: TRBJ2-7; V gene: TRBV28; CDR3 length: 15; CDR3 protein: CASSFVDRGTGEQYF
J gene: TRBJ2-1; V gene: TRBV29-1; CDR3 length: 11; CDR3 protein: CSVTIRAEQFF
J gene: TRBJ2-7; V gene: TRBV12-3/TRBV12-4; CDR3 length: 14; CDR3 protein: CASSTRDRAYEQYF
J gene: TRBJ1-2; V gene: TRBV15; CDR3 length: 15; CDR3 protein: CATSSEGASFYGYTF
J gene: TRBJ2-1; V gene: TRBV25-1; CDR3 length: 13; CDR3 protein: CASSGTSGIEQFF
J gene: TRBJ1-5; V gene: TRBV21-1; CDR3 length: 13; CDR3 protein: CASSKVTNQPQHF